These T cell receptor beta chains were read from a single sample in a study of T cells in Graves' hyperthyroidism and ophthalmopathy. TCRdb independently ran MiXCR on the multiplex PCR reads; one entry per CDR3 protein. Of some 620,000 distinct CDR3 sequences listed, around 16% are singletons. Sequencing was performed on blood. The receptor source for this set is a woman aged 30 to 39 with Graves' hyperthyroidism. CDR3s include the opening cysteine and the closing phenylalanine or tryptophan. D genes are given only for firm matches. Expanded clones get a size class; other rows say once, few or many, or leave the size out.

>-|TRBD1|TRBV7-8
CASSNRGRTTGELFF
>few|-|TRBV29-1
CSVVKRTEAFF
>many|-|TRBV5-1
CASSLEQPYNEQFF
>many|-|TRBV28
CASTPPGIEFTEAFF
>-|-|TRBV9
CASSVVSVMQYSYNEQFF
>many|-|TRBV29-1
CSVTSREPAEAFF
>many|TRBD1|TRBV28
CASSSILRTGRVRQPQHF
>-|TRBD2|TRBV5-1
CASSERLAGGPEQYF
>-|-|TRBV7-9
CASSFSVLYQETQYF
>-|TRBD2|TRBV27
CASRPGLAGGGEQYF
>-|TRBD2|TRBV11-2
CASSFTSGEDTQYF
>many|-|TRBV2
CASSEMDEQFF
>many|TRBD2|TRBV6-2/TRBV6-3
CASSYDGTRSSITDTQYF
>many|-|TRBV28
CASSQIRNQPQHF
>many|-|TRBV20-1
CSARGLGAVYNEQFF
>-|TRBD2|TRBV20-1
CSASRGRSYNEQFF
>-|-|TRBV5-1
CASSAGGGRTEAFF